This section outlines one T cell receptor (beta chain) sequence together with its context. CDR1 and CDR2 from the germline V gene are MDHEN and SYDVKM. The V gene end was trimmed by 2 bases and the J gene end by 7 bases; junction bases not matched to a gene: 3. This CDR3 has 14 residues. This entry is derived from a study of blood T cell repertoires in COVID-19. Method: immunoSEQ multiplex PCR; TCRdb's copy keeps in-frame clones and lacks some. The table shows about 320,000 clones, with under 90% occurring only once. This sequence originates from a woman between 25 and 40 years old with COVID-19, enrolled during active disease. J is TRBJ2-1 and V is TRBV28; 9 nucleotides match TRBD2. The sample was peripheral blood. CDR3 sequence reads: CASSLSGGRNEQFF. In DNA, the CDR3 is TGTGCCAGCAGTTTAAGCGGGGGGAGGAATGAGCAGTTCTTC.